This TCR beta chain stems from a study of CD8+CD57+ T cells in acquired aplastic anemia. Study-level information: Isolated CD4+ and CD8+ cells, once sorted, yielded DNA averaging about 3.4 ug.

Remarks on this clonotype: At one end, the junction sequence differs from germline, possibly due to a read error.

For CDR3 and TCR beta VDJ profiling, genomic DNA was the template used. TCRdb used MiXCR to reprocess the reads, holding one entry per CDR3 protein. The repertoire holds 150,000 to 200,000 distinct CDR3 sequences, with over 60% as singletons. The TCR originated in a human donor with severe aplastic anemia or a healthy control (not recorded which). Sequenced material: sorted CD4+, CD8+, or CD8+CD57+ T cells (not recorded which) from PBMCs.

The CDR3 region has the DNA TGTGCCAGCAGCCCCTTACTCCTGGAGACTGAAGCTCTCTTT. This gives the protein CASSPLLLETEALF. J is TRBJ1-1 and V is TRBV7-9; no clear D gene. In germline, CDR1 is SEHNR, CDR2 FQNEAQ (reference sequence). The CDR3 covers 14 residues.